This entry features one T cell receptor beta chain sequence. Its antigen is unknown. This record belongs to a study of T cells in Graves' hyperthyroidism and ophthalmopathy. Uncontrolled infection, other autoimmune disease, pregnancy and lactation each barred patients from inclusion. Germline assignment: CDR1 GTSNPN and CDR2 SVGIG (reference sequence). Trimming removed 4 bases from V and 4 bases from J; junction bases left unmatched: 10. The CDR3 runs 14 residues. Amplified TCR beta CDR3 regions derived from RNA transcripts. The study used the HTBI primer set for a first-round RT-PCR of the TCR CDR3. TCRdb analysed the multiplex PCR reads with MiXCR anew, one entry per CDR3 protein. The repertoire holds a few hundred thousand distinct CDR3 sequences, with 25% as singletons. Findings and caveats of the study: Model output signaled ophthalmopathy a median approximately six months ahead of onset.

The rearrangement links TRBV30 to TRBJ2-7; 7 bases align to TRBD1. Material: blood. This receptor was identified in a man in his fifties with Graves' hyperthyroidism. The CDR3 coding sequence is TGTGCCTGGAAATCCCGGGACAGAATGTACGAGCAGTACTTC. Translating it yields CAWKSRDRMYEQYF.